The 13 T cell receptor beta chains below were found in one sample sequenced in a study of blood T cell repertoires in COVID-19. The repertoire was sequenced with immunoSEQ multiplex PCR; TCRdb's copy has only in-frame clones and lacks some. The sample has 1,200 to 1,500 clones, approximately 94% seen once; the top ten hold roughly 1.9%. Sequencing used peripheral blood. The receptors here all came from a human donor in a cohort sampled during active COVID-19.

The chain carries TRBV6-6 and TRBJ1-2, with 10 nucleotides matching TRBD1. V was pared by 6 bases and J by 4 bases, with 8 bases of the junction left unmatched. Per the germline V gene, CDR1 is MNHNY and CDR2 is SVGAGI (reference sequence). The CDR3 is 15 residues long. The CDR3 DNA reads TGTGCCAGCAGACCGCAGACAGGGGGCTCCTATGGCTACACCTTC. This encodes CASRPQTGGSYGYTF.

The chain couples TRBV4-3 to TRBJ1-1; 9 bases map to TRBD1. V lost 4 bases to trimming and J lost 2 bases; unmatched junction nucleotides: 8. The CDR3 is 16 amino acids. The germline CDR1 and CDR2 sequences are LGHNA and YSLEER. The CDR3 sequence: CASSPSGGQGNTEAFF. Written as DNA, the CDR3 is TGCGCCAGCAGCCCCTCTGGGGGACAGGGAAACACTGAAGCTTTCTTT.

This clone has only one observation. This chain uses TRBV6-5 with TRBJ1-2; TRBD1 aligns across 7 bases. The CDR3 covers 15 residues. V gave up 0 bases and J gave up 3 bases; unmatched junction bases: 4. Germline CDR1 is MNHEY and CDR2 is SVGAGI. The CDR3 spells CASSYSSTGDYGYTF. CDR3 bases: TGTGCCAGCAGTTACTCGAGTACAGGGGACTATGGCTACACCTTC.

The CDR3, as DNA: TGTGCCAGCAGCCTGGGACAAGGCTATGGCTACACCTTC. Translating it yields CASSLGQGYGYTF. This sequence joins TRBV7-6 and TRBJ1-2; possibly TRBD1 for D (6 bases). The V gene lost 5 bases and the J gene lost 4 bases, with 11 bases spanning the gap. CDR1 SGHVS and CDR2 FNYEAQ come from the germline V gene. The CDR3 consists of 13 residues.

The V gene is TRBV6-6, the J gene TRBJ1-2; no clear D. With 7 bases removed from V and 1 base from J, the gap between germline ends came to 13 bases. Germline-derived CDR1 and CDR2 are MNHNY and SVGAGI (reference sequence). The CDR3 totals 14 residues. The CDR3 coding sequence is TGTGCCAGCAATAAACAGCAGATTAACTATGGCTACACCTTC. This translates into CASNKQQINYGYTF.

This clone was seen only once. This chain joins TRBV5-1 and TRBJ2-3; the match to TRBD2 covers 9 bases. The V gene end was trimmed by 1 base and the J gene end by 4 bases; junction bases not matched to a gene: 4. The CDR3 extends over 15 amino acids. Per germline, CDR1 SGHRS and CDR2 YFSETQ. The DNA of the CDR3 is TGCGCCAGCAGCTTGAAGGCTAGCGGGGCAGATACGCAGTATTTT. Its translation is CASSLKASGADTQYF. The variable domain in full, completed from reference TRBV5-1 and TRBJ2-3, reads KAGVTQTPRYLIKTRGQQVTLSCSPISGHRSVSWYQQTPGQGLQFLFEYFSETQRNKGNFPGRFSGRQFSNSRSEMNVSTLELGDSALYLCASSLKASGADTQYFGPGTRLTVL.

This clone was seen just once. The gene calls are TRBV12-3 or TRBV12-4 and TRBJ2-3, with D possibly TRBD2 on 6 matching bases. The CDR3 loop spans 10 amino acids. Trimming took 10 bases from V and 5 from J, leaving 7 bases between them. The CDR3 here is CANGRDTQYF. The DNA for the CDR3 is TGTGCCAACGGGAGAGATACGCAGTATTTT.

This chain links TRBV9 with TRBJ2-1, with a tentative D call TRBD1 (6 bases). The CDR3 loop spans 13 amino acids. CDR1 and CDR2 (germline): SGDLS, YYNGEE. The ends were cut back, 4 bases at V and 4 bases at J, with 9 bases in the middle. CDR3 DNA: TGTGCCAGCAGCTACGGGACATACAATGAGCAGTTCTTC. It is translated as CASSYGTYNEQFF.

CDR3 bases: TGTGCCAGCAGCCTACTAGAGAACACTGAAGCTTTCTTT. This sequence encodes CASSLLENTEAFF. The chain employs TRBV7-9 and TRBJ1-1; the D is unclear. This CDR3 is 13 amino acids long. Germline V gene sequence: CDR1 SEHNR, CDR2 FQNEAQ (reference sequence). Between the trimmed V and J ends, which lost 5 bases and 1 base, there was a span of 8 bases.

This chain links TRBV7-9 with TRBJ2-2; 9 bases fit TRBD2. V lost 7 bases, J lost 6 bases, and 15 bases stayed unmatched. The length of the CDR3 is 17 residues. Per germline, CDR1 SEHNR and CDR2 FQNEAQ (reference sequence). The CDR3 loop is CASNSLRALAGPGELFF. In DNA, the CDR3 is TGTGCCAGCAACTCTCTTCGGGCGCTAGCGGGACCCGGGGAGCTGTTTTTT.

The rearrangement uses TRBV5-1 and TRBJ2-3; 12 bases align to TRBD1. V lost 3 bases to trimming and J lost 3 bases; unmatched junction nucleotides: 11. This CDR3 is built from 18 residues. CDR1 SGHRS and CDR2 YFSETQ come from the germline V gene. The CDR3 here is CASSSPSSGQGATDTQYF. The CDR3 bases are TGCGCCAGCAGCTCCCCGTCTTCGGGACAGGGGGCTACAGATACGCAGTATTTT.

This clone was observed a handful of times. The chain carries TRBV19 and TRBJ1-5; 7 bases match TRBD1. The CDR3 has 13 residues. The V gene's germline CDR1 is LNHDA and CDR2 SQIVND (reference sequence). J lost 6 bases, V lost 6 bases, and 5 bases had no gene match. CDR3 sequence reads: CASSDRVGQPQHF. The CDR3 bases are TGTGCCAGTAGCGACAGGGTAGGTCAGCCCCAGCATTTT.

The V call is TRBV30, the J call TRBJ2-2, with TRBD2 matching 11 bases. The J segment lost 3 bases and the V segment lost 1 base, leaving 1 base of the junction unmatched. The length of the CDR3 is 15 residues. Germline CDR1 is GTSNPN and CDR2 is SVGIG (reference sequence). CDR3 region: CAWSGLAGYTGELFF. In DNA, the CDR3 is TGTGCCTGGAGTGGACTAGCGGGGTACACCGGGGAGCTGTTTTTT.